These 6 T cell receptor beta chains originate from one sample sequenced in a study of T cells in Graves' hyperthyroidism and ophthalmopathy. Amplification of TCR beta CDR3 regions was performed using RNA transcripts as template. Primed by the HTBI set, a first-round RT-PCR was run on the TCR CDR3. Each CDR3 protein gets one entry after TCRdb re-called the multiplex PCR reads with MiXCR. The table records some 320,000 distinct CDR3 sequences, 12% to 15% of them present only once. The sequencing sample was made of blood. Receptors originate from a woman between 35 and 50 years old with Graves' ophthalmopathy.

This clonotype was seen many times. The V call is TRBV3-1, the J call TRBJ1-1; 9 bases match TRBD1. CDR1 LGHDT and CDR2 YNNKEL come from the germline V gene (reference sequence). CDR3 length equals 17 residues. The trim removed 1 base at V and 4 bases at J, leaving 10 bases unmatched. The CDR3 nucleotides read TGTGCCAGCAGCCAAGGTAGGCTTGGACAGGGGCTCACTGAAGCTTTCTTT. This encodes CASSQGRLGQGLTEAFF.

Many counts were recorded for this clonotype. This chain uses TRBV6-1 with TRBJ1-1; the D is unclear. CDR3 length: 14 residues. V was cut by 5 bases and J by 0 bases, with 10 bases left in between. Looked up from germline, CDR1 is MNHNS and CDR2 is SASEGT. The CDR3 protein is CASSFGNMNTEAFF. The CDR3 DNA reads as TGTGCCAGCAGTTTTGGAAACATGAACACTGAAGCTTTCTTT.

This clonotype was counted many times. CDR3 nucleotide sequence: TGTGCCAGCAGTTTAGAAGGGGGGGCGGGGACCCAGTACTTC. This gives the protein CASSLEGGAGTQYF. This chain links TRBV12-3 or TRBV12-4 with TRBJ2-5; D perhaps matches TRBD2 (7 bases). V was pared by 1 base and J by 7 bases, with 13 bases between. The length of the CDR3 is 14 residues.

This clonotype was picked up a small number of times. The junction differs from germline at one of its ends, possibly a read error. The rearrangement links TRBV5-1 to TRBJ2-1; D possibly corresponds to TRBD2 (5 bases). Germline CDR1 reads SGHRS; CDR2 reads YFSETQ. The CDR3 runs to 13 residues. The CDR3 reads CASSLLVGNGQFF. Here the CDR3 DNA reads TGCGCCAGCAGCTTACTAGTAGGCAATGGGCAGTTCTTC. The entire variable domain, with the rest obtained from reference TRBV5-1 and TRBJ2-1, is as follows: KAGVTQTPRYLIKTRGQQVTLSCSPISGHRSVSWYQQTPGQGLQFLFEYFSETQRNKGNFPGRFSGRQFSNSRSEMNVSTLELGDSALYLCASSLLVGNGQFFGPGTRLTVL.

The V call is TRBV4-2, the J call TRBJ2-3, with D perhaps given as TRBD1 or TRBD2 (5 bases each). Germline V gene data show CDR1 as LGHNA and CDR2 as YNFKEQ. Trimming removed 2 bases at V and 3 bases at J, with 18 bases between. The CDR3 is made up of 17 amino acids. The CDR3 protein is CASSQLSPGPTTDTQYF. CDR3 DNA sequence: TGTGCCAGCAGCCAACTGAGTCCGGGACCAACTACAGATACGCAGTATTTT.

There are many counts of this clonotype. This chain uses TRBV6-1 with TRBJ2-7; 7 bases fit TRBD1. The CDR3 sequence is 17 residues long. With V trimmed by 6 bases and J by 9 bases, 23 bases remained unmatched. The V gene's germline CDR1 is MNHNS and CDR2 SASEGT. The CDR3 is CASRPHQDRALGTGQYF. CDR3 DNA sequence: TGTGCCAGCAGACCACACCAAGACAGGGCCCTCGGTACTGGGCAGTACTTC.